The clone carrying this TCR beta chain showed up many times. The CDR3 is 17 amino acids. Germline values: CDR1 SGHTA, CDR2 FQGNSA. V lost 5 bases and J lost 4; bases outside the gene matches: 13. TCRdb reprocessed the reads via MiXCR and lists one record per CDR3 protein. The table records some 29,000 distinct CDR3 sequences, approximately 20% of them present only once. This sample was taken from a study of patients with pleural tuberculosis. The chain employs TRBV7-2 and TRBJ1-2, with 10 nucleotides matching TRBD1. Sequenced input: peripheral blood. The source is a human donor with pleural tuberculosis. CDR3 protein: CASSPLGGQGFRYGYTF. CDR3 DNA: TGTGCCAGCAGCCCTCTCGGGGGACAGGGGTTTCGCTATGGCTACACCTTC. The entire variable domain, with the rest obtained from reference TRBV7-2 and TRBJ1-2, is as follows: GAGVSQSPSNKVTEKGKDVELRCDPISGHTALYWYRQSLGQGLEFLIYFQGNSAPDKSGLPSDRFSAERTGGSVSTLTIQRTQQEDSAVYLCASSPLGGQGFRYGYTFGSGTRLTVV.